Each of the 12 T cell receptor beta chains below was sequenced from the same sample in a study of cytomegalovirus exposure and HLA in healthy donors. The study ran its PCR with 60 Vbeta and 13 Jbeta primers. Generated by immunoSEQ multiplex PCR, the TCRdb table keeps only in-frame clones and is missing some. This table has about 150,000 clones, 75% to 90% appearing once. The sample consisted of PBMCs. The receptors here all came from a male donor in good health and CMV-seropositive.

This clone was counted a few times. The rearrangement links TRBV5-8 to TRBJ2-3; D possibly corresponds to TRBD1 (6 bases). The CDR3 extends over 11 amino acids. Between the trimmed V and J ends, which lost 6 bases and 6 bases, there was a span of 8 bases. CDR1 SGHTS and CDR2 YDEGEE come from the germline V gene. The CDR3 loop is CASNRVDTQYF. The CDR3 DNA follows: TGTGCCAGCAACAGGGTGGATACGCAGTATTTT.

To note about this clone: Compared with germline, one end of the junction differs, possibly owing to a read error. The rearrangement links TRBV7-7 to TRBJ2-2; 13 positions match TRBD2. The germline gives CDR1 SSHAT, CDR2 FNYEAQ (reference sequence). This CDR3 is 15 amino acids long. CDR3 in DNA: TGTGCTAGCAGCAGAGGACTAGCGGGAGCCGGGGAGCTGTTTTTT. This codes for CASSRGLAGAGELFF.

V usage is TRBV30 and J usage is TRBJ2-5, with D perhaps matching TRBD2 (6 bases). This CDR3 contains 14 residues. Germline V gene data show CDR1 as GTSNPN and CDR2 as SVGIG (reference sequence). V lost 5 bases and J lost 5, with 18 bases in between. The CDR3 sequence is CAWGILLASETQYF. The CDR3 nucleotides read TGTGCCTGGGGTATCCTTCTAGCGTCCGAGACCCAGTACTTC.

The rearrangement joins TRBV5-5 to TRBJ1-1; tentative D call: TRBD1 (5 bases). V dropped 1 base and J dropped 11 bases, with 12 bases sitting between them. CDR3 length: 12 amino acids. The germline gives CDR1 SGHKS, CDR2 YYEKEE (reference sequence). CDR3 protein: CASSLREGKAFF. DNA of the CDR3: TGTGCCAGCAGCTTGAGGGAGGGGAAGGCTTTCTTT.

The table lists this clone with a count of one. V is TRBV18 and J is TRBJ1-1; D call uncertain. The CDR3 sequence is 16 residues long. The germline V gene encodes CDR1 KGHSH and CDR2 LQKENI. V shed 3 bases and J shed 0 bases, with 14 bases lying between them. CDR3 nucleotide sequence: TGTGCCAGCTCACCCCGAGAATCCGTCGTGAACACTGAAGCTTTCTTT. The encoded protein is CASSPRESVVNTEAFF.

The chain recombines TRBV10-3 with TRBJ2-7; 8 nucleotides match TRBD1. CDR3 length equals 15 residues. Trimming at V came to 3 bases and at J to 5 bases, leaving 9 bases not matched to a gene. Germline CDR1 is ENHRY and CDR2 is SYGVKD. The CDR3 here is CAISDLDRGSDEQYF. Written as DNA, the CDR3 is TGTGCCATCAGTGATTTAGACAGGGGTTCCGACGAGCAGTACTTC.

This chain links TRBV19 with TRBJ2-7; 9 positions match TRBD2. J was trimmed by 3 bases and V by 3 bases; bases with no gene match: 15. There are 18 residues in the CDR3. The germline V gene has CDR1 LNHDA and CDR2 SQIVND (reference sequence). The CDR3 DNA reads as TGTGCCAGTAGTATCGACACCTTGGGTAGCGGGGGCGTCTACGAGCAGTACTTC. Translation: CASSIDTLGSGGVYEQYF.

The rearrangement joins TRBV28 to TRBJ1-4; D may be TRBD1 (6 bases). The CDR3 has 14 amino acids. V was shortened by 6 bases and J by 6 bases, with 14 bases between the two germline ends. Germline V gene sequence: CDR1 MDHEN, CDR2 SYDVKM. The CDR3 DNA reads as TGTGCCAGCAGCACCACTAGGGGGTATGAAAAACTGTTTTTT. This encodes CASSTTRGYEKLFF.

DNA for the CDR3: TGTGCCAGCAGTTTGGTGAGGCAGTCGGGCAATGAGCAGTTCTTC. Translation gives CASSLVRQSGNEQFF. The V call is TRBV27, the J call TRBJ2-1, with no clear D. This CDR3 is built from 15 residues. V shed 3 bases and J shed 6 bases, with 15 bases lying between them. The germline CDR1 and CDR2 sequences are MNHEY and SMNVEV (reference sequence).

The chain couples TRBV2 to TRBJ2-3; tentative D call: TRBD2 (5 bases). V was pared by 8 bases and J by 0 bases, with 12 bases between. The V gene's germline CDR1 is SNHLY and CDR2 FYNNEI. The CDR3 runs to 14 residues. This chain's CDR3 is CASGSGGSTDTQYF. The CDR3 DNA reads TGTGCCAGCGGGTCGGGCGGGAGCACAGATACGCAGTATTTT.

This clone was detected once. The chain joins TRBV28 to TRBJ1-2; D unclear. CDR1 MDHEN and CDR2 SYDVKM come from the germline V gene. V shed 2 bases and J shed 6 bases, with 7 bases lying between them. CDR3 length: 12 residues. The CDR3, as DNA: TGTGCCAGCAGTTTACAGGAAGATGGCTACACCTTC. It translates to CASSLQEDGYTF.

CDR3 region: CASARQTNTGELFF. In DNA form, the CDR3 reads TGTGCCAGCGCGCGACAGACGAACACCGGGGAGCTGTTTTTT. J is TRBJ2-2 and V is TRBV2; possibly TRBD1 for D (5 bases). Germline V gene data show CDR1 as SNHLY and CDR2 as FYNNEI. The CDR3 spans 14 residues. The ends were cut back, 8 bases at V and 0 bases at J, with 10 bases in the middle.